Below, 12 T cell receptor beta chains from the same sample are listed, as sequenced in a study of vaccination and CD4 T cells after COVID-19. As for treatment: roughly ten-day PBMC culture with coronavirus spike peptide pools or control peptides (ViraFEST assay). The study sequenced cultured CD4+ T cell DNA using the Oncomine TCR Beta short-read assay. TCRdb analysed the PCR reads with MiXCR anew, one entry per CDR3 protein. The data show 15,000 or so distinct CDR3 sequences, under 75% seen once. Antigens for these TCRs are unknown. Sample: CD4+ T cells from blood, cultured in vitro. All receptors derive from a human donor who had recovered from COVID-19.

In DNA, the CDR3 is TGTGCCACCAGCAGTAGTTCAGGGTTCTTAGGCTACACCTTC. The encoded protein is CATSSSSGFLGYTF. The chain recombines TRBV15 with TRBJ1-2; a weak D match, TRBD1 (5 bases). Germline loops: CDR1 LNHNV, CDR2 YYDKDF (reference sequence). V was trimmed by 3 bases and J by 8 bases, leaving 16 bases between them. This CDR3 spans 14 amino acids. Full variable domain (rest looked up from reference TRBV15 and TRBJ1-2): DAMVIQNPRYQVTQFGKPVTLSCSQTLNHNVMYWYQQKSSQAPKLLFHYYDKDFNNEADTPDNFQSRRPNTSFCFLDIRSPGLGDTAMYLCATSSSSGFLGYTFGSGTRLTVV.

The V and J genes are TRBV6-2 or TRBV6-3 and TRBJ2-3, with 11 nucleotides matching TRBD1. Per the germline V gene, CDR1 is MNHEY and CDR2 is SVGEGT. The CDR3 is 15 residues long. Trimming at V came to 6 bases and at J to 3 bases, leaving 5 bases not matched to a gene. The CDR3 nucleotides are TGTGCCAGCAGCTACGGACAGGGGGCAACAGATACGCAGTATTTT. Translating gives CASSYGQGATDTQYF.

This chain joins TRBV19 and TRBJ1-5; D ambiguous. Germline CDR1 LNHDA, CDR2 SQIVND (reference sequence). Trimming took off 6 bases at V and 0 bases at J, with 9 bases between the two ends. CDR3 length: 14 amino acids. CDR3 sequence (DNA): TGTGCCAGTAGAGGGCCCTATAGCAATCAGCCCCAGCATTTT. Translation: CASRGPYSNQPQHF.

This clonotype was detected once. This sequence joins TRBV4-2 and TRBJ1-2, with TRBD1 as a possible D gene (5 bases). Germline CDR1 reads LGHNA; CDR2 reads YNFKEQ. The V gene lost 0 bases and the J gene lost 8 bases, with 13 bases spanning the gap. This CDR3 is 14 amino acids long. CDR3 nucleotides: TGTGCCAGCAGCCAAGAGAGGGGAGGGCGCGGCTACACCTTC. Translating gives CASSQERGGRGYTF.

This clonotype was counted a few times. J is TRBJ1-2 and V is TRBV11-2; 9 positions match TRBD1. V dropped 5 bases and J dropped 8; count of bases not matched to a gene: 15. The CDR3 totals 16 residues. The germline gives CDR1 SGHAT, CDR2 FQNNGV. CDR3 in DNA: TGTGCCAGCAGCGGATTGAGATCGGGACAGGGTCAAGGCTACACCTTC. It specifies CASSGLRSGQGQGYTF.

The chain is built from TRBV5-4 and TRBJ2-7; 9 positions match TRBD2. Germline-derived CDR1 and CDR2 are SGHNT and YYREEE (reference sequence). With V trimmed by 0 bases and J by 5 bases, 6 bases remained unmatched. The CDR3 spans 15 residues. The CDR3 reads CASSLVAGAPDEQYF. The CDR3 coding sequence is TGTGCCAGCAGCTTGGTAGCGGGAGCGCCGGACGAGCAGTACTTC.

This clonotype was recorded a few times. V gene TRBV12-3 or TRBV12-4 combines with J gene TRBJ1-5; D unclear. This CDR3 has 13 amino acids. V lost 6 bases and J 0 bases, leaving 6 bases between the germline ends. The CDR3 DNA reads as TGTGCCAGCAGCCCTCTTAGCAATCAGCCCCAGCATTTT. It translates to CASSPLSNQPQHF.

This chain joins TRBV20-1 and TRBJ1-2; 7 positions agree with TRBD1. There are 12 residues in the CDR3. Germline lookup yields CDR1 DFQATT and CDR2 SNEGSKA (reference sequence). CDR3 residues: CSVYAGGNGYTF. CDR3 bases: TGCAGCGTCTACGCAGGGGGAAATGGCTACACCTTC.

This clonotype was observed a single time. V usage is TRBV5-1 and J usage is TRBJ1-2; the D is unclear. Germline V gene lookup returns CDR1 SGHRS and CDR2 YFSETQ. V was trimmed by 3 bases and J by 6 bases, leaving 18 bases between them. This CDR3 is built from 15 residues. The CDR3 spells CASSYGILAENGYTF. The CDR3 coding sequence is TGCGCCAGCAGCTACGGAATCCTGGCAGAAAATGGCTACACCTTC.

The gene calls are TRBV6-1 and TRBJ1-3; maybe TRBD1 (5 bases). The germline V gene encodes CDR1 MNHNS and CDR2 SASEGT. This CDR3 is built from 15 residues. The V end was cut by 4 bases, the J end by 0 bases, with 10 bases between. CDR3 sequence: CASSAQGGSGNTIYF. CDR3 DNA sequence: TGTGCCAGCAGTGCTCAGGGTGGCTCTGGAAACACCATATATTTT.

This chain uses TRBV7-9 with TRBJ1-1; D possibly corresponds to TRBD1 (5 bases). The CDR3 extends over 14 amino acids. Germline-derived CDR1 and CDR2 are SEHNR and FQNEAQ (reference sequence). V gave up 6 bases and J gave up 1 base, with 12 bases separating them. DNA for the CDR3: TGTGCCAGCAGAGCAGGACAAGCGAACACTGAAGCTTTCTTT. Its translation: CASRAGQANTEAFF.

This clonotype turned up a few times. V usage is TRBV18 and J usage is TRBJ2-1, with 8 bases lining up with TRBD2. Germline V lookup: CDR1 KGHSH, CDR2 LQKENI. The trim removed 1 base at V and 9 bases at J, leaving 8 bases unmatched. The CDR3 spans 15 residues. The CDR3 coding sequence is TGTGCCAGCTCACCACTAGCACTAGCGGTGGGTGAGCAGTTCTTC. This gives the protein CASSPLALAVGEQFF.